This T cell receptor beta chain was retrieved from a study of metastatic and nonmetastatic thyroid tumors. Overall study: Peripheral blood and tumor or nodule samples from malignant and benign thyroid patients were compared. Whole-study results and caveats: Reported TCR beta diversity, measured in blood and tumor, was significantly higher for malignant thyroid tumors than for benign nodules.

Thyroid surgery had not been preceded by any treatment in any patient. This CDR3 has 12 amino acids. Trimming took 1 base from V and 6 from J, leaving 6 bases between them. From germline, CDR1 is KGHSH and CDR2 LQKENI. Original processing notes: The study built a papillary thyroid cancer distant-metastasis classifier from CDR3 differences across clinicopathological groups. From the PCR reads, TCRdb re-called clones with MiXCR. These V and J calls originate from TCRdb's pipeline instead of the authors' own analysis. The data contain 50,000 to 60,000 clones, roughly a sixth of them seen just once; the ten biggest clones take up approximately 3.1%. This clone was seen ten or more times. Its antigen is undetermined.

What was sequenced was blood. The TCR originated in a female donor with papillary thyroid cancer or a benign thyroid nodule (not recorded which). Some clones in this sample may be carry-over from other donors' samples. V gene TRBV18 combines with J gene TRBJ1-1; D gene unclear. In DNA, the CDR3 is TGTGCCAGCTCACCACGTAACTCTGAAGCTTTCTTT. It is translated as CASSPRNSEAFF.